Below are 16 T cell receptor beta chains sequenced from a single sample in a study of blood T cells in healthy people across ages. For the second PCR, which ran for roughly 6 to 12 cycles, a sample-barcoded 5' primer and a J-beta primer mix were used. MiXCR, applied by TCRdb to the 5' RACE reads, yields one record per CDR3 protein. The table has 600,000 to 800,000 distinct CDR3 sequences, roughly half seen once. Input material: blood. The receptors were gathered from a woman of 80 years or more in good health.

The chain is built from TRBV20-1 and TRBJ2-1; unclear D gene. In germline, CDR1 is DFQATT, CDR2 SNEGSKA (reference sequence). Trimming cost V 5 bases and J 9 bases, with 17 bases left between them. The CDR3 loop spans 13 amino acids. DNA for the CDR3: TGCAGTGCTTCGACCGACGCTGGCGGTGAGCAGTTCTTC. This sequence encodes CSASTDAGGEQFF.

The chain uses TRBV29-1 and TRBJ2-7; 8 positions agree with TRBD1. Germline CDR1 and CDR2: SQVTM and ANQGSEA. The CDR3 loop spans 15 amino acids. V lost 6 bases to trimming and J lost 2 bases; unmatched junction nucleotides: 12. The CDR3 sequence is CSVGLLGQGPYEQYF. DNA of the CDR3: TGCAGCGTGGGGTTGTTAGGACAGGGCCCCTACGAGCAGTACTTC.

This clonotype showed up many times. This chain links TRBV5-1 with TRBJ2-7; D perhaps matches TRBD1 (5 bases). V was trimmed by 3 bases and J by 0 bases, leaving 13 bases between them. CDR3 length: 15 residues. Germline-derived CDR1 and CDR2 are SGHRS and YFSETQ. The CDR3 here is CASSSTRTSSYEQYF. The CDR3 region has the DNA TGCGCCAGCAGCTCGACACGGACAAGCTCCTACGAGCAGTACTTC.

V gene TRBV6-6 combines with J gene TRBJ1-5; TRBD1 matches at 7 bases. The V gene end was trimmed by 5 bases and the J gene end by 9 bases; junction bases not matched to a gene: 10. Germline assignment: CDR1 MNHNY and CDR2 SVGAGI (reference sequence). This CDR3 contains 14 residues. The CDR3 DNA reads as TGTGCCAGCAGTGATCAGGGGGTTGTACGGCCCCAGCATTTT. This encodes CASSDQGVVRPQHF.

This clonotype was observed a handful of times. A junction end diverges from the germline sequence, so it may reflect a read error. The chain employs TRBV20-1 and TRBJ2-3; a possible D gene is TRBD1 (6 bases). CDR3 size: 15 residues. Germline V lookup: CDR1 DFQATT, CDR2 SNEGSKA (reference sequence). The CDR3 DNA reads as TGCAGTGCTAGAAGACAGGTGTTATACACAGATGCGCAGTATTTT. Translation: CSARRQVLYTDAQYF.

The V call is TRBV10-3, the J call TRBJ2-1; 14 nucleotides line up with TRBD2. The J segment lost 4 bases and the V segment lost 4 bases, leaving 0 bases of the junction unmatched. In germline, CDR1 is ENHRY, CDR2 SYGVKD. The CDR3 has 15 amino acids. The DNA for the CDR3 is TGTGCCATCAGTGGACTAGCGGGAGGGTACAATGAGCAGTTCTTC. Amino acids: CAISGLAGGYNEQFF.

The chain recombines TRBV4-3 with TRBJ2-3; TRBD2 agrees at 11 bases. The junction had 6 bases not matched to a gene; V was cut back by 0 bases and J by 7 bases. The germline CDR1 and CDR2 sequences are LGHNA and YSLEER. There are 16 residues in the CDR3. The CDR3, as DNA: TGCGCCAGCAGCCAAGATAGGTCTAGCGGGAGGAATACGCAGTATTTT. This encodes CASSQDRSSGRNTQYF.

This clonotype came up many times. This sequence joins TRBV12-3 or TRBV12-4 and TRBJ2-5, with TRBD2 identical over 8 bases. V gave up 6 bases and J gave up 4 bases; unmatched junction bases: 10. There are 15 residues in the CDR3. CDR3 nucleotide sequence: TGTGCCAGCAGGGCCCCTGGAGCGGGGGTAGAGACCCAGTACTTC. It translates to CASRAPGAGVETQYF.

This clonotype showed up many times. The chain has TRBV3-1 and TRBJ2-1; D is unclear. Germline assignment: CDR1 LGHDT and CDR2 YNNKEL (reference sequence). Trimming shortened V by 5 bases and J by 7 bases, and 6 bases separated the two germline ends. The CDR3 runs 11 residues. Here the CDR3 DNA reads TGTGCCAGCAGCTCCATGAATGAGCAGTTCTTC. It specifies CASSSMNEQFF.

This clonotype was counted a few times. The chain recombines TRBV10-3 with TRBJ2-1, with TRBD2 matching 9 bases. After removal of 2 bases from V and 8 bases from J, the junction contained 10 bases not matched to a gene. This CDR3 is 16 amino acids long. Germline CDR1 reads ENHRY; CDR2 reads SYGVKD. The CDR3 loop reads CAISEPPSKRGDEQFF. As DNA, the CDR3 is TGTGCCATCAGTGAGCCCCCTTCGAAGCGGGGGGATGAGCAGTTCTTC.

This clonotype was picked up many times. The V call is TRBV20-1, the J call TRBJ2-5, with D unresolved. The V gene's germline CDR1 is DFQATT and CDR2 SNEGSKA (reference sequence). Trimming pared 6 bases from V and 1 base from J, leaving 18 bases between. The CDR3 length is 15 residues. CDR3 amino acids: CSALPTTRSQETQYF. The CDR3 region has the DNA TGCAGTGCATTACCTACGACAAGAAGCCAAGAGACCCAGTACTTC.

The V gene is TRBV24-1, the J gene TRBJ2-3; D call uncertain. Germline V gene lookup returns CDR1 KGHDR and CDR2 SFDVKD. The CDR3 spans 12 residues. The ends were cut back, 3 bases at V and 6 bases at J, with 6 bases in the middle. The CDR3 protein is CATSDTWDTQYF. DNA of the CDR3: TGTGCCACCAGTGATACCTGGGATACGCAGTATTTT.

This chain links TRBV9 with TRBJ2-3; 8 bases align to TRBD2. Germline CDR1 is SGDLS and CDR2 is YYNGEE. CDR3 size: 15 residues. V was pared by 3 bases and J by 0 bases, with 3 bases of the junction left unmatched. The CDR3 DNA is TGTGCCAGCAGCGCGGGGGGGGTGAGCACAGATACGCAGTATTTT. This sequence encodes CASSAGGVSTDTQYF.

This clonotype was recorded many times. This sequence joins TRBV27 and TRBJ2-7; 9 bases align to TRBD2. Germline trimming cut 3 bases from V and 4 bases from J; bases unmatched to any gene: 4. The V gene's germline CDR1 is MNHEY and CDR2 SMNVEV (reference sequence). The CDR3 loop spans 14 amino acids. The CDR3 DNA reads as TGTGCCAGCAGTTTTTCTAGCGGGATGTACGAGCAGTACTTC. Translation gives CASSFSSGMYEQYF.

This clonotype was counted at least ten times. The gene calls are TRBV20-1 and TRBJ2-7; D possibly matches TRBD1 or TRBD2 (6 bases each). V gave up 3 bases and J gave up 3 bases, with 18 bases separating them. The CDR3 spans 15 residues. Germline V gene lookup returns CDR1 DFQATT and CDR2 SNEGSKA (reference sequence). The CDR3, as DNA: TGCAGTGCTAGGGCAGACACAGGAGGGGGCTACGAGCAGTACTTC. This codes for CSARADTGGGYEQYF.

This chain connects TRBV14 to TRBJ2-1; D is possibly TRBD2 (5 bases). Per germline, CDR1 SGHDN and CDR2 FVKESK. The V gene lost 0 bases and the J gene lost 9 bases, with 21 bases spanning the gap. The CDR3 sequence is 17 residues long. The CDR3 spells CASSQDSRGATRGEQFF. CDR3 nucleotides: TGTGCCAGCAGCCAAGATTCCCGGGGAGCCACACGCGGTGAGCAGTTCTTC.